The present T cell receptor (beta chain) was sequenced within a study of blood T cell repertoires in COVID-19. About the research overall: PBMCs, B-cell-depleted T cells, or T cells were the source of the cDNA or gDNA that made up the material.

The CDR3 runs to 13 residues. The V end lost 6 bases, the J end lost 0 bases, and 8 bases lay between the germline ends. Per the study methods: Using reference gene primer amplification, nucleated cell counts were estimated. Using immunoSEQ multiplex PCR, the repertoire was profiled, and TCRdb retains in-frame clones only, with some absent. V and J calls and clone size are copied from that table; D and trimming were computed from the DNA. This repertoire shows 290,000 or so clones, roughly 87% found once; its top ten account for roughly 2.3%. The TCR sequence derives from a man aged 18 to 30 with active or convalescent COVID-19. This sequence joins TRBV12-3 or TRBV12-4 and TRBJ1-1; weak D call: TRBD1 (6 bases). Input material: peripheral blood. The CDR3 spells CASRGQLNTEAFF. The CDR3 DNA is TGTGCCAGCAGAGGACAGTTGAACACTGAAGCTTTCTTT.